This entry lists 16 T cell receptor beta chains sequenced from one sample in a study of CD8 T cells in ankylosing spondylitis. The antigens for these receptors are not known. Via MiXCR, TCRdb re-called the 5' RACE reads, giving one row per CDR3 protein. The table includes roughly 670,000 distinct CDR3 sequences, roughly 19% detected once. Study results and caveats: Blood of patients with ankylosing spondylitis appeared to be characterized by a TCR beta motif of several highly homologous variants.

The sequenced sample was blood, either unsorted or a sorted T cell fraction (not recorded which). These receptors were obtained from a male donor with ankylosing spondylitis.

There are a few counts of this clonotype. The rearrangement links TRBV5-1 to TRBJ1-1; 7 bases fit TRBD1. Looked up from germline, CDR1 is SGHRS and CDR2 is YFSETQ. The V segment lost 1 base and the J segment 1 base; nucleotides outside the gene matches: 7. The CDR3 totals 16 residues. The CDR3 coding sequence is TGCGCCAGCAGCTTGAGTGCAGGGGGTCCGAACACTGAAGCTTTCTTT. This encodes CASSLSAGGPNTEAFF.

This clonotype was found a few times. CDR3: CASSFYQNTYEQYF. The CDR3 DNA is TGCGCCAGCAGCTTTTACCAGAATACCTACGAGCAGTACTTC. The chain uses TRBV5-1 and TRBJ2-7; no reliable D call. The germline gives CDR1 SGHRS, CDR2 YFSETQ. The CDR3 totals 14 residues. V was shortened by 2 bases and J by 2 bases, with 11 bases between the two germline ends. The variable domain in full, completed from reference TRBV5-1 and TRBJ2-7, reads KAGVTQTPRYLIKTRGQQVTLSCSPISGHRSVSWYQQTPGQGLQFLFEYFSETQRNKGNFPGRFSGRQFSNSRSEMNVSTLELGDSALYLCASSFYQNTYEQYFGPGTRLTVT.

This chain links TRBV3-1 with TRBJ1-1; perhaps TRBD1 as D (6 bases). In germline, CDR1 is LGHDT, CDR2 YNNKEL (reference sequence). The CDR3 totals 15 residues. Trimming left V 4 bases short and J 0 bases short, with 12 bases between. The CDR3 region is CASSRFGGLNTEAFF. CDR3 DNA: TGTGCCAGCAGCCGCTTTGGGGGCTTGAACACTGAAGCTTTCTTT.

This chain connects TRBV7-3 to TRBJ1-1, with a weak D call TRBD1 (5 bases). Germline CDR1 SGHTA, CDR2 FQGTGA. V was clipped by 2 bases and J by 4 bases, with 14 bases between them. The CDR3 loop spans 15 amino acids. CDR3: CASSLGFPGGTEAFF. CDR3 DNA sequence: TGTGCCAGCAGCTTAGGTTTCCCCGGGGGCACTGAAGCTTTCTTT.

With respect to this clonotype: The conserved final phenylalanine or tryptophan is absent from the CDR3, which likely points to a read error. The chain couples TRBV12-3 or TRBV12-4 to TRBJ2-1, with a possible D match to TRBD2 (6 bases). This CDR3 comprises 15 residues. Trimming pared 6 bases from V and 5 bases from J, leaving 17 bases between. In DNA, the CDR3 is TGTGCCAGCAGCCTCCCGGGACTCCCCAACAATGAGCAGTTCATC. It specifies CASSLPGLPNNEQFI.

The CDR3 loop reads CASSYARDRQTEAFF. In nucleotides, the CDR3 is TGTGCCAGCAGTTACGCCCGGGACAGACAGACTGAAGCTTTCTTT. J is TRBJ1-1 and V is TRBV6-2 or TRBV6-3, with 7 bases identical to TRBD1. The CDR3 covers 15 residues. After removal of 2 bases from V and 5 bases from J, the junction contained 8 bases not matched to a gene. Per the germline V gene, CDR1 is MNHEY and CDR2 is SVGEGT.

This clonotype has just one count. The chain links TRBV9 to TRBJ2-7; D not resolved. The CDR3 runs 15 residues. Trimming shortened V by 0 bases and J by 2 bases, and 12 bases separated the two germline ends. Germline CDR1 is SGDLS and CDR2 is YYNGEE. CDR3 sequence: CASSVESAETYEQYF. In nucleotides, the CDR3 is TGTGCCAGCAGCGTAGAGTCGGCGGAAACCTACGAGCAGTACTTC.

This rearrangement joins TRBV7-3 to TRBJ2-3; D is possibly TRBD2 (6 bases). CDR3 length equals 16 residues. Germline lookup yields CDR1 SGHTA and CDR2 FQGTGA. V dropped 1 base and J dropped 2 bases, with 13 bases sitting between them. The chain's CDR3 is CASSLSGGTFTDTQYF. The CDR3 DNA reads TGTGCCAGCAGCTTAAGTGGCGGGACTTTCACAGATACGCAGTATTTT.

This clonotype was counted many times. This chain joins TRBV10-3 and TRBJ1-6; D might be TRBD1 (6 bases). V gave up 11 bases and J gave up 6 bases, with 14 bases separating them. From germline, CDR1 is ENHRY and CDR2 SYGVKD. The CDR3 totals 13 residues. The chain's CDR3 is CAGHRDRNSPLHF. DNA for the CDR3: TGTGCCGGCCACAGGGACCGTAATTCACCCCTCCACTTT.

This clonotype was counted a few times. The DNA of the CDR3 is TGTGCCACCAGTGAAACCGGGACAGGTGAATTACAAGGCGAGCAGTACTTC. Translated, it gives CATSETGTGELQGEQYF. The rearrangement joins TRBV24-1 to TRBJ2-7; 8 bases agree with TRBD1. The germline V gene has CDR1 KGHDR and CDR2 SFDVKD. The CDR3 loop spans 17 amino acids. The trim removed 4 bases at V and 6 bases at J, leaving 16 bases unmatched.

This clonotype showed up just a few times. The chain combines TRBV6-4 with TRBJ2-1; 7 bases fit TRBD2. With V trimmed by 5 bases and J by 6 bases, 10 bases remained unmatched. Germline CDR1 MRHNA, CDR2 SNTAGT. This CDR3 contains 15 residues. The CDR3 DNA reads as TGTGCCAGCAGTCCCAGCGGGGAGGTCCCCAATGAGCAGTTCTTC. Its translation: CASSPSGEVPNEQFF.

The CDR3 coding sequence is TGTGCCAGCAGTTTAGGCTCCGGTCGGGGCTACGAGCAGTACTTC. This gives the protein CASSLGSGRGYEQYF. This chain connects TRBV27 to TRBJ2-7, with a weak D call TRBD2 (5 bases). The germline V gene has CDR1 MNHEY and CDR2 SMNVEV (reference sequence). CDR3 size: 15 residues. V lost 2 bases and J lost 3, with 14 bases in between.

Only a few counts were recorded for this clonotype. In nucleotides, the CDR3 is TGCAGTGCGCCCCAGGGGCGGCTGATGAACACTGAAGCTTTCTTT. This translates into CSAPQGRLMNTEAFF. V is TRBV20-1 and J is TRBJ1-1, with D possibly matching TRBD1 (6 bases). The ends were cut back, 6 bases at V and 0 bases at J, with 17 bases in the middle. CDR1 and CDR2 (germline): DFQATT, SNEGSKA (reference sequence). CDR3 length: 15 amino acids.

The genes are TRBV4-2 and TRBJ2-3; TRBD2 aligns across 14 bases. CDR3 length: 18 residues. CDR1 and CDR2 (germline): LGHNA, YNFKEQ. J lost 6 bases, V lost 1 base, and 9 bases had no gene match. CDR3 loop: CASSQARLAGGPSDTQYF. CDR3 sequence (DNA): TGTGCCAGCAGCCAAGCGCGACTAGCGGGAGGGCCGTCGGATACGCAGTATTTT.

This clonotype was picked up a small number of times. The chain recombines TRBV12-3 or TRBV12-4 with TRBJ2-3, with 11 bases lining up with TRBD2. Losses at the gene ends were 4 bases for V and 6 bases for J; bases not matched to a gene: 6. This CDR3 comprises 15 residues. The CDR3 region is CASSYRTSGLDTQYF. CDR3 nucleotides: TGTGCCAGCAGTTACCGGACTAGCGGGCTGGATACGCAGTATTTT.

This clonotype has just a few counts. This chain links TRBV7-9 with TRBJ1-3; no reliable D call. Trimming removed 2 bases from V and 0 bases from J, with 11 bases in between. Germline CDR1 and CDR2: SEHNR and FQNEAQ (reference sequence). This CDR3 spans 16 amino acids. CDR3 coding DNA: TGTGCCAGCAGCTTAATCGGGCTGAACTCTGGAAACACCATATATTTT. Amino acids: CASSLIGLNSGNTIYF. Using reference TRBV7-9 and TRBJ1-3 for the parts outside the CDR3, the full variable domain is DTGVSQNPRHKITKRGQNVTFRCDPISEHNRLYWYRQTLGQGPEFLTYFQNEAQLEKSRLLSDRFSAERPKGSFSTLEIQRTEQGDSAMYLCASSLIGLNSGNTIYFGEGSWLTVV.